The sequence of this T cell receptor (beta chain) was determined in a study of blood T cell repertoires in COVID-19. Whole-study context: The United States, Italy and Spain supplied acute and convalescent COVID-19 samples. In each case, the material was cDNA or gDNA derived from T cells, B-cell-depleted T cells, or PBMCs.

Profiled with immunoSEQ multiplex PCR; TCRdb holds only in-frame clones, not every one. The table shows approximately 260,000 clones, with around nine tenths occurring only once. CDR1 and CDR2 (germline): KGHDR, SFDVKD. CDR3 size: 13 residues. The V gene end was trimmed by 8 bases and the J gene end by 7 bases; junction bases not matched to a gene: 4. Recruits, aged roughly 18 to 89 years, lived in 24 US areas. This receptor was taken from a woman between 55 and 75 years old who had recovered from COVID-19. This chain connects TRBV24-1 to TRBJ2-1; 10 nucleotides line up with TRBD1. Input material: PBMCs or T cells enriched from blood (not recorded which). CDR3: CATNRDRGNEQFF. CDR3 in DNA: TGTGCCACCAACCGGGACAGGGGAAATGAGCAGTTCTTC.